The T cell receptor beta chain under discussion was sequenced for a study of beta chain features in type 1 diabetes. Across the study: Across all samples, about 100,000,000 sorted cells were examined.

The investigators reverse transcribed all of the isolated RNA, so they sequenced expressed TCRB transcripts. Data came from immunoSEQ multiplex PCR; TCRdb stores just in-frame clones and leaves some out. The repertoire holds hundreds of thousands of clones, with roughly 8% as singletons. This clone was recorded a few times. The germline CDR1 and CDR2 sequences are SGHTA and FQGNSA. The CDR3 totals 13 residues. Trimming removed 2 bases from V and 1 base from J, with 5 bases in between. The sequenced sample was central memory CD4+ T cells from blood. This TCR derives from a woman aged 18-29 years in good health. The V call is TRBV7-2, the J call TRBJ1-1; no clear D. CDR3 bases: TGTGCCAGCAGCTTATTTCCGAACACTGAAGCTTTCTTT. Translated: CASSLFPNTEAFF.